The clone carrying this T cell receptor (beta chain) is categorized as medium-sized. TCRdb's copy holds only in-frame clones and misses some; the assay was immunoSEQ multiplex PCR. Of 90,000 to 130,000 clones listed, roughly 79% are singletons. The data are from a study of control samples from healthy donors and cancer patients. CDR1 SGHTA and CDR2 FQGNSA come from the germline V gene. The J segment lost 4 bases and the V segment lost 0 bases, leaving 1 base of the junction unmatched. This CDR3 has 15 amino acids. The chain carries TRBV7-2 and TRBJ2-1, with 9 bases fitting TRBD2. This clonotype was sampled from a man between 18 and 35 years old in good health. Specimen: blood. Here the CDR3 DNA reads TGTGCCAGCAGCTTAGCGCGGGGGGGTTACAATGAGCAGTTCTTC. This translates into CASSLARGGYNEQFF.